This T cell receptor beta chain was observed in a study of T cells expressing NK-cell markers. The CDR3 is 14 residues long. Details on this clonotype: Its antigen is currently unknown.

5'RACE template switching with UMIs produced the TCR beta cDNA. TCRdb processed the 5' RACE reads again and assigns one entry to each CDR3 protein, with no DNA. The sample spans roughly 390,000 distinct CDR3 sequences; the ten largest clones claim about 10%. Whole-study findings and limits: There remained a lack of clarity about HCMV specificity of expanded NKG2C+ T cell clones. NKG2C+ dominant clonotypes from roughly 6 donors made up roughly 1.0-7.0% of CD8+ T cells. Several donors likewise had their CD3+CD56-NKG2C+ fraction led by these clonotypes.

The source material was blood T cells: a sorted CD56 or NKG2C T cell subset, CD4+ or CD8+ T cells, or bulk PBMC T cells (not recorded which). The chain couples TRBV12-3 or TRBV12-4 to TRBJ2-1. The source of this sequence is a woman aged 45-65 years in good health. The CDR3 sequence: CASSLRRNYNEQFF.